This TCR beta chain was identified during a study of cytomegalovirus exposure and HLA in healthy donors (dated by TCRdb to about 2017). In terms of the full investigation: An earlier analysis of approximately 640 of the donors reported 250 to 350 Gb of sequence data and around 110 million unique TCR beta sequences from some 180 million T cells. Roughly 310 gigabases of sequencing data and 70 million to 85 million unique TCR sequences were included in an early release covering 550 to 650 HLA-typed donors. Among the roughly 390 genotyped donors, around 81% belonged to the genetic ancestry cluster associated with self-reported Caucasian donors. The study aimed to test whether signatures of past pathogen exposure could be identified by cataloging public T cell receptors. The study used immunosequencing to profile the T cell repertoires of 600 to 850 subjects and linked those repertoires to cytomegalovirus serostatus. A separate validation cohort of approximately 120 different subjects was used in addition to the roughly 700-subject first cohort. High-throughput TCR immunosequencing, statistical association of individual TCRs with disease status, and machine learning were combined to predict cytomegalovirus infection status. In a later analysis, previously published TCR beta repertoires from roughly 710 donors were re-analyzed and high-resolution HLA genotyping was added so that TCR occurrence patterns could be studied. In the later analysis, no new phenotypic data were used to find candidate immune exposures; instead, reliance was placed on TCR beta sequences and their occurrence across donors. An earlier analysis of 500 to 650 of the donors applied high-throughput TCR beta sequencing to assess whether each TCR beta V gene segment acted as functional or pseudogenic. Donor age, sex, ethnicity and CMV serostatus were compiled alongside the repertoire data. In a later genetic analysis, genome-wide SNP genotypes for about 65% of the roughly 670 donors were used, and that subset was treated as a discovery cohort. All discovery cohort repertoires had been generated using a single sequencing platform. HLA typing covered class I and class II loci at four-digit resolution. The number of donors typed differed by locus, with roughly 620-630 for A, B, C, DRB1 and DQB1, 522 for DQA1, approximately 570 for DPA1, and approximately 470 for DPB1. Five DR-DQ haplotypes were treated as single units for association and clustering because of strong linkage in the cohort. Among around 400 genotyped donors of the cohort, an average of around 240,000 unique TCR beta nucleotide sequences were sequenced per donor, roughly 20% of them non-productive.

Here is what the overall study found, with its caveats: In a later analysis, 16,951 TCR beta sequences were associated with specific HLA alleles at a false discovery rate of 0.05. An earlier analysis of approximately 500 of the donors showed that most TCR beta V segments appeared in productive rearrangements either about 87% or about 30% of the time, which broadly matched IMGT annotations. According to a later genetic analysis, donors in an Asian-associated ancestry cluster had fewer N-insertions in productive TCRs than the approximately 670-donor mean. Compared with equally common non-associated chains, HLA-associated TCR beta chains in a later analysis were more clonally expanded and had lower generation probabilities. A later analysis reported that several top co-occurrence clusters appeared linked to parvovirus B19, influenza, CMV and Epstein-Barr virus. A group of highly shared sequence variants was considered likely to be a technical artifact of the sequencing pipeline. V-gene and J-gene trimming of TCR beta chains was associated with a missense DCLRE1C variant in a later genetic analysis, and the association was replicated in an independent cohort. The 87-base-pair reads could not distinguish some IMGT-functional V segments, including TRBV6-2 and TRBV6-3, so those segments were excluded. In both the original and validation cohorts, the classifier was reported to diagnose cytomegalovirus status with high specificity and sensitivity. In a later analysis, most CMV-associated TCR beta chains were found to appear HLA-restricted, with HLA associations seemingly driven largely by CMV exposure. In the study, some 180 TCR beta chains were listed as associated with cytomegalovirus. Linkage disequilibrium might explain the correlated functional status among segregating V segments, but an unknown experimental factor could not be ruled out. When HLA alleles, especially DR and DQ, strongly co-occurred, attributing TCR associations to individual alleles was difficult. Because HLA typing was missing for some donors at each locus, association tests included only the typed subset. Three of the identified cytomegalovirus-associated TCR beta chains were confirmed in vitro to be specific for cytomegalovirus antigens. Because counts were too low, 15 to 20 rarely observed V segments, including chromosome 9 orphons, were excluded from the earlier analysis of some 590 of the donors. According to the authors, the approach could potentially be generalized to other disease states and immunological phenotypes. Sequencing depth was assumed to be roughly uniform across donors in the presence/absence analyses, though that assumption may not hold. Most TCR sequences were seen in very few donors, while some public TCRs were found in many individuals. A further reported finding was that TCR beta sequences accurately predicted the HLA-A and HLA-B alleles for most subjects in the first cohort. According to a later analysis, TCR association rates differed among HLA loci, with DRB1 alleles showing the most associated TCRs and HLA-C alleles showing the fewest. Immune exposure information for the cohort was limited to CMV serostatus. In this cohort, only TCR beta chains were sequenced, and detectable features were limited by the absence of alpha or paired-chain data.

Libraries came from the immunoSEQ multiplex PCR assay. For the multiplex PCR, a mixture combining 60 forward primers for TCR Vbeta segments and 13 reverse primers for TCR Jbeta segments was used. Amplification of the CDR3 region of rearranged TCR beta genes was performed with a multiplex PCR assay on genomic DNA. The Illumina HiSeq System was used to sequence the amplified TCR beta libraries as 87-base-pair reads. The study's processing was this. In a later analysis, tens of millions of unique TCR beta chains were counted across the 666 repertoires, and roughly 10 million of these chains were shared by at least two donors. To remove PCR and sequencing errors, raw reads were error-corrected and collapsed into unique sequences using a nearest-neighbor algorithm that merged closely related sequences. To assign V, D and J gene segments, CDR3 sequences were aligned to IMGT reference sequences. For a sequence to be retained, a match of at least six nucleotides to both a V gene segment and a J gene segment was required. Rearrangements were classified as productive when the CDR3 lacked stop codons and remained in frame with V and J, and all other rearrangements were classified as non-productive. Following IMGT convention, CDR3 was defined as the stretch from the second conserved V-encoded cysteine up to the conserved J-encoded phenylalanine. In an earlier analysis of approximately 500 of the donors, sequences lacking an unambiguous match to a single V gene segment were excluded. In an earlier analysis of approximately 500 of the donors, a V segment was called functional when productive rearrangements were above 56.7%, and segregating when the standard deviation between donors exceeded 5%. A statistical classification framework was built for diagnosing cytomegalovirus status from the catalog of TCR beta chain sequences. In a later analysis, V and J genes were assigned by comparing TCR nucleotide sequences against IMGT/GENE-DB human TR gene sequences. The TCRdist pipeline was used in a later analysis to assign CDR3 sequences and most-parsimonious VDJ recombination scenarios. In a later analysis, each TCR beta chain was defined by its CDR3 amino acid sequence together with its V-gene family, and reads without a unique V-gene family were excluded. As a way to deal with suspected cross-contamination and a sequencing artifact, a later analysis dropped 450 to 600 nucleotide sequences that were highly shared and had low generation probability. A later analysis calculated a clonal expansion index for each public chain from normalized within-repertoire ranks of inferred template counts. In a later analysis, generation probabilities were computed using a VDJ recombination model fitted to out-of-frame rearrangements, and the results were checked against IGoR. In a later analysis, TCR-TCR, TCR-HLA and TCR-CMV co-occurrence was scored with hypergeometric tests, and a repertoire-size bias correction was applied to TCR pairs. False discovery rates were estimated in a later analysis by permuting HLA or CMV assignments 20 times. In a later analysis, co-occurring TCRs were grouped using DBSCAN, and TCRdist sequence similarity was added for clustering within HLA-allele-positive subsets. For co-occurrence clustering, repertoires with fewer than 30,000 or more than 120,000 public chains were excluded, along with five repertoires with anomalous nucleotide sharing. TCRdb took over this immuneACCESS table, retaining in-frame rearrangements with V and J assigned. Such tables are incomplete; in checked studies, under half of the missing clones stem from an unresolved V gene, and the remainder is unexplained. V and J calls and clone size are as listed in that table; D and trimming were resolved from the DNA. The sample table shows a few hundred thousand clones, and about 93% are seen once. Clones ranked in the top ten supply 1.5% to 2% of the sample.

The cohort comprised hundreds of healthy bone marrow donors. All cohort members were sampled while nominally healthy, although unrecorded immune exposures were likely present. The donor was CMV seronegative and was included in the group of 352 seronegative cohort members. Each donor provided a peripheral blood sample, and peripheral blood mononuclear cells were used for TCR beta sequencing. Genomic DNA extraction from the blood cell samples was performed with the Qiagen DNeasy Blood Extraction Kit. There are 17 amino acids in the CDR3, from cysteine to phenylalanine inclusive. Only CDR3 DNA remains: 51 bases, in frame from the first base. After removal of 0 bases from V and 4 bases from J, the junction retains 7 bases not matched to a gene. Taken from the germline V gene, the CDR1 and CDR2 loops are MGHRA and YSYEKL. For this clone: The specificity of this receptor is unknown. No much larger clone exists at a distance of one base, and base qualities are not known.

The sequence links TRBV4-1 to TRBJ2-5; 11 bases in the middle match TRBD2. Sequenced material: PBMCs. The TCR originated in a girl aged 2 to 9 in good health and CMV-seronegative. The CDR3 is CASSQEIAGGPRETQYF. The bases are TGCGCCAGCAGCCAAGAAATAGCGGGGGGGCCACGAGAGACCCAGTACTTC.